The clone carrying this T cell receptor (beta chain) was counted between two and nine times. Its antigen is unknown. This sample stems from a study of identical twins. Study-wide results and limits: Some out-of-frame alpha sequences were shared by twins, and these showed excess low generation probability.

From the 5' RACE reads, TCRdb called clonotypes with MiXCR, one entry per CDR3 protein. The table shows approximately 1.8 million distinct CDR3 sequences, with about 32% occurring only once. V lost 10 bases to trimming and J lost 10 bases, with 11 bases between them. Germline V gene sequence: CDR1 MDHEN, CDR2 SYDVKM. The CDR3 is 10 residues long. V usage is TRBV28 and J usage is TRBJ2-1, with D possibly being TRBD1 (5 bases). This receptor was obtained from a newborn girl in good health. The specimen sequenced was cord blood. In DNA, the CDR3 is TGTGCCACCACAGGTTACGAGCAGTTCTTC. Protein sequence: CATTGYEQFF.